This T cell receptor (beta chain) was captured in a study of T cells expressing NK-cell markers. Study overall: TCR beta repertoires came from sorted CD3+CD56+NKG2C+, CD3+CD56+NKG2C- and CD3+CD56-NKG2C+ T cells. Study results and limitations: What remained unclear was the HCMV specificity of expanded NKG2C+ T cell clones.

The TCR beta cDNA came from 5'RACE template switching with UMIs. TCRdb reworked the 5' RACE reads into one entry per CDR3 protein, no DNA. This repertoire includes about 410,000 distinct CDR3 sequences. With regard to this clonotype: Antigen: not known.

CDR3 length: 13 residues. Germline lookup yields CDR1 SQVTM and CDR2 ANQGSEA. Sequences were obtained from blood T cells: a sorted CD56 or NKG2C T cell subset, CD4+ or CD8+ T cells, or bulk PBMC T cells (not recorded which). This receptor was obtained from a woman aged 50 to 65 in good health. The genes are TRBV29-1 and TRBJ2-1; TCRdb designates TRBD1, a call that cannot be tested without DNA. CDR3 protein: CSVASPGGNEQFF.